The next 9 T cell receptor beta chains were all read from a single sample in a study of OX40 agonist ivuxolimab in advanced cancers. TCRdb's table, derived via immunoSEQ multiplex PCR, lists solely in-frame clones and lacks some. The data show about 24,000 clones, with 75% to 90% seen just once and more than 9% held by the top ten. Sample: CD4+ or CD8+ T cells sorted from blood, taken in a trial of the OX40 agonist ivuxolimab. The receptors were sampled from an adult with an advanced solid tumor such as melanoma, head and neck, liver or kidney cancer.

This clone was counted once. The chain couples TRBV11-2 to TRBJ2-1; TRBD2 is a possible D gene (6 bases). CDR1 SGHAT and CDR2 FQNNGV come from the germline V gene. CDR3 length: 14 amino acids. V was pared by 5 bases and J by 7 bases, with 15 bases between. In DNA, the CDR3 is TGTGCCAGCAGCATGCAACTAGCAGGGAATGAGCAGTTCTTC. Residues: CASSMQLAGNEQFF.

This chain's CDR3 is CASSLGRILADSYNEQFF. CDR3 bases: TGTGCCAGCAGCTTGGGGCGAATATTAGCGGACTCCTACAATGAGCAGTTCTTC. The chain links TRBV5-5 to TRBJ2-1, with a weak D call TRBD2 (6 bases). CDR3 size: 18 residues. CDR1 and CDR2 (germline): SGHKS, YYEKEE (reference sequence). Trimming shortened V by 0 bases and J by 0 bases, and 16 bases separated the two germline ends.

The chain couples TRBV19 to TRBJ2-2; 10 nucleotides match TRBD1. CDR1 and CDR2 from the germline V gene are LNHDA and SQIVND (reference sequence). The ends lost 7 bases at V and 4 bases at J; junction bases unmatched: 6. This CDR3 has 15 residues. CDR3 DNA sequence: TGTGCCAGTACCGTAAGACAGGGGGCCACCGGGGAGCTGTTTTTT. This translates into CASTVRQGATGELFF.

This sequence joins TRBV7-3 and TRBJ2-2; D unclear. The germline V gene has CDR1 SGHTA and CDR2 FQGTGA. This CDR3 has 14 residues. V was cut by 1 base and J by 2 bases, with 5 bases left in between. The CDR3 region has the DNA TGTGCCAGCAGCTTAAGCAGAAACACCGGGGAGCTGTTTTTT. It specifies CASSLSRNTGELFF.

The CDR3 coding sequence is TGTGCCAGCAGTCCGGGACAGGGGAGGGAAAAACTGTTTTTT. Amino acid sequence: CASSPGQGREKLFF. The chain has TRBV28 and TRBJ1-4; 10 positions match TRBD1. This CDR3 contains 14 residues. Germline CDR1 MDHEN, CDR2 SYDVKM. With V trimmed by 5 bases and J by 8 bases, 5 bases remained unmatched. The full variable domain, its missing parts supplied by reference TRBV28 and TRBJ1-4, is DVKVTQSSRYLVKRTGEKVFLECVQDMDHENMFWYRQDPGLGLRLIYFSYDVKMKEKGDIPEGYSVSREKKERFSLILESASTNQTSMYLCASSPGQGREKLFFGSGTQLSVL.

The chain recombines TRBV19 with TRBJ2-3, with 9 bases fitting TRBD2. Trimming removed 0 bases from V and 6 bases from J; junction bases left unmatched: 7. The CDR3 is made up of 16 amino acids. In germline, CDR1 is LNHDA, CDR2 SQIVND (reference sequence). The CDR3, as DNA: TGTGCCAGTAGTATAGATGTCGGCAGCGGGAGGGATACGCAGTATTTT. Encoded protein: CASSIDVGSGRDTQYF.

This chain joins TRBV6-4 and TRBJ2-7; a weak D match, TRBD1 (5 bases). This CDR3 has 13 amino acids. Germline V gene sequence: CDR1 MRHNA, CDR2 SNTAGT. Trimming shortened V by 9 bases and J by 3 bases, and 15 bases separated the two germline ends. The CDR3 nucleotides read TGTGCCAGGGGCCCGACAGTATTCTACGAGCAGTACTTC. Its protein product is CARGPTVFYEQYF.

This sequence joins TRBV18 and TRBJ2-5; 10 bases map to TRBD2. From germline, CDR1 is KGHSH and CDR2 LQKENI. The CDR3 runs to 16 residues. The junction had 9 bases not matched to a gene; V was cut back by 3 bases and J by 5 bases. CDR3 in amino acids: CASSPGLAGAGETQYF. Here the CDR3 DNA reads TGTGCCAGCTCACCTGGGCTAGCGGGAGCTGGGGAGACCCAGTACTTC.

As for this clone: The sample has other DNA sequences that encode this CDR3 too. V gene TRBV30 combines with J gene TRBJ2-4; D may match TRBD1 or TRBD2 (5 bases each). The CDR3 runs to 13 residues. The germline CDR1 and CDR2 sequences are GTSNPN and SVGIG (reference sequence). The V end was cut by 2 bases, the J end by 8 bases, with 13 bases between. Here the CDR3 DNA reads TGTGCCTGGAGTCAGGGACGGTGGGACATTCAGTACTTC. Its protein is CAWSQGRWDIQYF.